These T cell receptor beta chains were read from a single sample in a study of cytomegalovirus exposure and HLA in healthy donors. Assay used: immunoSEQ multiplex PCR; TCRdb lists only in-frame clones, some missing. The sample yields fewer than 85,000 clones, approximately 74% seen once. Sequenced: PBMCs. Receptors were obtained from a man aged 40-50 years in good health and CMV-seropositive. Both conserved end residues are part of each CDR3. Clone size is shown for a subset of rows, as once, few, many or a class of expanded clone.

.	TRBJ2-6	TRBV27	CASSLYGTGSISGANVLTF
.	TRBJ2-1	TRBV28	CASSLGPSGRGEQFF
.	TRBJ2-7	TRBV6-1	CASSARQGTYEQYF
.	TRBJ2-1	TRBV2	CASTENGEEQFF
.	TRBJ2-1	TRBV11-2	CASSPLGSGNINEQFF
.	TRBJ2-3	TRBV4-2	CASSQEGGLSSTDTQYF
.	TRBJ2-7	TRBV11-2	CASSSDRNYEQYF
.	TRBJ2-3	TRBV7-8	CASSLFDVRRDTQYF
.	TRBJ2-3	TRBV9	CASSVVVLLATDTQYF
.	TRBJ1-4	TRBV7-9	CASLGRSEKLFF
.	TRBJ1-1	TRBV19	CASEGANTEAFF
.	TRBJ2-1	TRBV2	CASSEGTSGHNEQFF
.	TRBJ2-5	TRBV27	CASSRRTGRSETQYF
once	TRBJ1-5	TRBV4-2	CASSQAANQPQHF
.	TRBJ2-3	TRBV6-5	CASSYSGTSTDTQYF
.	TRBJ1-3	TRBV9	CASSDTGTGRNTIYF
.	TRBJ2-2	TRBV5-1	CASSSKQLRGELFF
.	TRBJ2-2	TRBV6-4	CASGGDNTGELFF
.	TRBJ1-1	TRBV10-3	CAISERDRAHTEAFF
.	TRBJ2-6	TRBV4-2	CASSQVGGISGANVLTF
.	TRBJ2-3	TRBV28	CASNQYTGGTDTQYF
.	TRBJ2-3	TRBV29-1	CSVGTSGRGDTQYF
.	TRBJ2-7	TRBV27	CASSKHRGDEQYF
.	TRBJ1-2	TRBV4-1	CASSQDGAGRYGYTF
few	TRBJ1-2	TRBV6-1	CASSRDRGYGYTF
few	TRBJ1-2	TRBV28	CASSFGGVGYTF
.	TRBJ1-1	TRBV7-6	CASSRQGNTEAFF
few	TRBJ2-1	TRBV6-1	CASSRNEQFF
few	TRBJ2-1	TRBV9	CATSHGGASYNEQFF
.	TRBJ2-1	TRBV30	CAWSVLLPPEQFF
.	TRBJ2-7	TRBV5-8	CASSYRTGGSYEQYF
.	TRBJ2-1	TRBV2	CASSEPTSADEQFF
.	TRBJ2-3	TRBV6-4	CASSDSASGRTDTQYF
.	TRBJ1-1	TRBV5-1	CASSPGGVGGTEAFF
.	TRBJ2-1	TRBV2	CASSPLGGLALRNEQFF
.	TRBJ2-7	TRBV6-5	CASSYAGQPDEQYF
.	TRBJ2-5	TRBV30	CAWSGAGGTEETQYF
once	TRBJ2-3	TRBV11-2	CASSLVGGRKVDTQYF
few	TRBJ2-6	TRBV19	CASSHTVSGANVLTF
.	TRBJ2-5	TRBV5-1	CASNRDSNTWSGETQYF
.	TRBJ2-1	TRBV6-1	CASSDSGKVDEQFF
.	TRBJ1-1	TRBV25-1	CASSDQVRPFEAFF
.	TRBJ2-1	TRBV7-9	CASSLEGHEQFF
.	TRBJ1-4	TRBV5-5	CASSLIQGLEKLFF
.	TRBJ2-3	TRBV19	CASRVAGATDTQYF
once	TRBJ2-1	TRBV7-7	CASSKDGSSYNEQFF
.	TRBJ2-4	TRBV18	CASSPPQQGDIQYF
.	TRBJ1-4	TRBV9	CASSVGTGYNEKLFF
.	TRBJ2-6	TRBV28	CASSFFIQGSGANVLTF
.	TRBJ2-3	TRBV6-1	CASSGRDSRTDTQYF
.	TRBJ2-3	TRBV7-2	CASSFSRDTQYF
.	TRBJ1-1	TRBV29-1	CSVEEQGRNTEAFF
.	TRBJ2-7	TRBV2	CASSESGIRLREQYF
once	TRBJ1-1	TRBV2	CASSEGRGTEAFF
few	TRBJ2-3	TRBV9	CASSVGGHGTSVGDTQYF
.	TRBJ2-3	TRBV5-8	CASSLGTGDSSTDTQYF
.	TRBJ2-1	TRBV9	CASSAETSGMTNEQFF
.	TRBJ1-1	TRBV4-1	CASSQGRGATEAFF
.	TRBJ2-7	TRBV5-1	CASSLGRGLYEQYF
few	TRBJ1-2	TRBV4-3	CASSRLTGGGDGYTF